The entry that follows covers one TCR beta chain sequence. Its antigen is unknown. Nothing much larger sits one base from this clone, and base qualities are not available. The sample holds other DNA sequences that translate to the same CDR3. Including the terminal cysteine and phenylalanine, the CDR3 comprises 15 residues. Here the CDR3 DNA is all that survives: 45 bases in frame from base 1. Germline trimming amounts to 1 base on V and 2 bases on J, with 3 as the count of junction bases outside the gene matches. CDR1 and CDR2 (SNHLY, FYNNEI) derive from the germline V gene. This sample is drawn from a study of shared clonotypes between healthy human individuals (dated by TCRdb to 2018 to 2020). For the wider study: The cohort comprised two women and a few men aged 18 to 49 years. For each donor, three plates each were used for CD4 naive and CD4 memory, two plates were used for CD8 naive, and one plate was used for CD8 memory. To estimate repertoire size and how much clonotypes are shared between individuals, the study performed deep sequencing of blood TCR repertoires from about 5 healthy adults. To increase sequencing depth and limit assay-specific biases, different laboratories used diverse techniques to prepare libraries and sequence TCR repertoires. Leukapheresis yielded between about 0.94 and 8.9 billion PBMCs per donor. The research as a whole found: Clonotypes shared by all four sorted-subset donors showed higher generation probabilities than non-shared clonotypes. Pairwise subsampling led to the expectation that sequencing depth would affect the degree of clonotype sharing among donors. Even with the large sequencing depth, rarefaction of the sorted-subset datasets indicated that sequencing was incomplete. Sampling was limited to blood, and TCR repertoires in tissue likely differ from TCR repertoires in blood. Sharing across four donors was observed for approximately 4.6% of naive CD4, less than 4% of naive CD8, 2% to 2.5% of memory CD4, and around 0.4% of memory CD8 clonotypes. Because the study included a small number of donors, the genetic and exposure-history diversity represented was limited. Naive subsets generally had larger estimated clonotype richness than memory subsets.

Using the deep immunoSEQ assay, TCR CDR3 regions were amplified from genomic DNA by multiplex PCR. For each cell subset, the extracted genomic DNA was distributed evenly across all wells of several immunoSEQ 96-well plates, and each plate served as one replicate. For sorted subsets, about 200 ng genomic DNA, equal to some 30,000 T cell genomes, was loaded into each replicate PCR. Purified libraries were measured with a Qubit 3.0 fluorometer, size-checked on a Bioanalyzer 2100, and measured again with the KAPA Library Quantification kit. A separate single-read 150-cycle Illumina NextSeq 550 flow cell was used to sequence each immunoSEQ 96-well plate. As for the original processing: Because the immunoSEQ output held only junctional sequences and lacked quality scores, the filtering could not match the filtering applied to full-length reads. Sequences were annotated with PyIR, a Python wrapper for IgBLAST v1.9, using IMGT germline references to assign V/J genes and CDR3. Reads with weak V/J assignments (E-value above 1e-6), missing CDR3, stop codons, out-of-frame junctions, or ambiguous translated residues were removed. V3J clonotypes were defined as sequences sharing the same inferred V gene, J gene, and CDR3 amino acid sequence. Percentage overlap between repertoires was computed as shared unique clonotypes divided by the size of the smaller repertoire. RTK rarefaction, the Chao1 estimator, and Recon v2.1 estimates of unobserved clonotypes were used to assess repertoire richness. OLGA was used to compute generation probabilities for all TCRbeta clonotypes that the gDNA method yielded from four donors. Sourced from immuneACCESS, this table was stored by TCRdb with only in-frame sequences that have V and J called. A share of the clones is absent; for the studies checked, an unresolved V gene accounts for under half, and the remainder has no known explanation. From that table come the V and J calls and clone size; the DNA was used to work out D and trimming. The sample table contains about 2 million clones; only one count was recorded for roughly 95% of them. The ten most abundant clones make up around 1.1% of the sample.

CD8 naive samples were obtained by positive selection for CCR7 among CD45RO-negative cells, yielding a CD45RA+CCR7+ population from which TemRA cells were excluded. Healthy HIV-negative adults with no recently reported acute infections or vaccinations were included as donors. Every donor was a Caucasian adult residing in Nashville, Tennessee, USA. After blood collection by leukapheresis, PBMCs were isolated using Ficoll-Histopaque density gradient centrifugation and then cryopreserved in the vapor phase of liquid nitrogen. Analytical flow cytometry was used to check the purity and quantity of each magnetically sorted T cell population. Genomic DNA was isolated from every sorted fraction and measured by UV absorbance on a Nanodrop 2000c.

The chain was built from TRBV2 and TRBJ2-7; 9 bases in between match TRBD2. The receptor comes from a man younger than 30 in good health. The sequenced sample consisted of naive CD8+ T cells sorted from blood. The cell subset or site label on this specimen signifies: CD45RA+CCR7+. The nucleotides are TGTGCCAGCAGTGAAGGCCTAGCGGGGACCTACGAGCAGTACTTC. This yields the protein CASSEGLAGTYEQYF.